This TCR beta chain is from a study of control samples from healthy donors and cancer patients (dated by TCRdb to about 2020). The CDR3 has 15 amino acids, counting the end cysteine and phenylalanine. The sequence is cut down to CDR3 DNA, 45 bases in frame from base 1. CDR1 and CDR2 are drawn from the germline V gene (reference sequence): LGHDT, YNNKEL. Trimming leaves V shorter by 6 bases and J shorter by 7 bases, with the junction holding 8 bases beyond the gene matches. The library was obtained by the immunoSEQ multiplex PCR assay. What TCRdb holds here is the immuneACCESS table cut down to in-frame rearrangements. Part of the clones is not present; checked against another copy, under half of the missing clones reflect an unresolved V gene, and the others are unexplained. This sample lists tens of thousands of clones; approximately 95% were detected once. 2% to 3% of the sample goes to the ten largest clones.

As to this clone: Its antigen is still unknown. Nothing much larger sits one base from this clone, and base qualities are not available.

Material: blood. Recombination linked TRBV3-1 (or the pseudogene TRBV3-2) to TRBJ2-1; 11 of the junction bases match TRBD2. This TCR came from a young man in good health. The CDR3 amino acid sequence is: CASRRLAGGPNEQFF. The base sequence is TGTGCCAGCAGACGTCTAGCGGGAGGACCTAATGAGCAGTTCTTC.